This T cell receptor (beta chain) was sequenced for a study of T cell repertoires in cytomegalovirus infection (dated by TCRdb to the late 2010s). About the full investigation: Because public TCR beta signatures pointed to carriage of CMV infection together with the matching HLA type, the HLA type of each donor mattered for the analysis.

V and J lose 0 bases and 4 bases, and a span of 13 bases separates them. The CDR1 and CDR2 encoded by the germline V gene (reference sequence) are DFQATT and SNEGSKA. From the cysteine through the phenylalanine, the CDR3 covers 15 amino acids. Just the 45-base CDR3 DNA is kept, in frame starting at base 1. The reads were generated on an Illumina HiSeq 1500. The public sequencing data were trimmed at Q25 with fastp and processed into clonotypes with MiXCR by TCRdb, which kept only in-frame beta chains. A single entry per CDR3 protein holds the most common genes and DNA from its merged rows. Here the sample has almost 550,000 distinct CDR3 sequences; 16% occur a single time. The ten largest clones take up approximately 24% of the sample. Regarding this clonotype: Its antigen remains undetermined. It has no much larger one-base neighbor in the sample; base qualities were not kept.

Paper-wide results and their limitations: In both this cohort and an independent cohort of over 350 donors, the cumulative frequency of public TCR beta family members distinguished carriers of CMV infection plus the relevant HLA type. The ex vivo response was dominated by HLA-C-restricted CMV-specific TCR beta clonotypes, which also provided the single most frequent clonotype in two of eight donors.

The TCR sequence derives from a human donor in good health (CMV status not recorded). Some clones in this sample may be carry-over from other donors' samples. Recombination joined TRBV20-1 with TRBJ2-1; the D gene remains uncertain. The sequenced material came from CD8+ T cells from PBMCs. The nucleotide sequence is TGCAGTGCTAGAGATCTAGTAGGGATGTACAATGAGCAGTTCTTC. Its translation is CSARDLVGMYNEQFF.